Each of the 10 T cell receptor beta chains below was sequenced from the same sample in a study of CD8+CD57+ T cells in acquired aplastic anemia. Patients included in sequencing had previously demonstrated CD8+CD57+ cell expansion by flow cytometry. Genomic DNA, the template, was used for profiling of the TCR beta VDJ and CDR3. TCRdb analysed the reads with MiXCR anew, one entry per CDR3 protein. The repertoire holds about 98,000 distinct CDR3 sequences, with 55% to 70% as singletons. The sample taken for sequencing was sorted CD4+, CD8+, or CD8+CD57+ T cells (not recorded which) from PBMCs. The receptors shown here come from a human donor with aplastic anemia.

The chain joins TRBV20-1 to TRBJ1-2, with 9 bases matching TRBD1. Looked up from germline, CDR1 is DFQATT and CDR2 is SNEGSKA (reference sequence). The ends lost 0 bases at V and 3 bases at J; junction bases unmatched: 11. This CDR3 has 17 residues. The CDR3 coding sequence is TGCAGTGCTAGAGACAGGTGGGGGACAGGGAGTGACTATGGCTACACCTTC. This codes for CSARDRWGTGSDYGYTF.

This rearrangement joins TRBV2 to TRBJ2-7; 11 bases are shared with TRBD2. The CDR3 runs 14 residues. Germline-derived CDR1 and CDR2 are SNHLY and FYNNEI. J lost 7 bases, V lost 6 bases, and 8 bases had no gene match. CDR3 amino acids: CASSFLAGGLEQYF. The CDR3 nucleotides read TGTGCCAGCAGCTTCTTAGCGGGGGGGCTTGAGCAGTACTTC.

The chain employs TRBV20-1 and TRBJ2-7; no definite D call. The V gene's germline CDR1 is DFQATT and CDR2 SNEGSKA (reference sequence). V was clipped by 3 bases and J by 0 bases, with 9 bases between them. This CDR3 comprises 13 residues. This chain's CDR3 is CSASVRASYEQYF. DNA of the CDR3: TGCAGTGCTAGTGTCCGGGCCTCCTACGAGCAGTACTTC.

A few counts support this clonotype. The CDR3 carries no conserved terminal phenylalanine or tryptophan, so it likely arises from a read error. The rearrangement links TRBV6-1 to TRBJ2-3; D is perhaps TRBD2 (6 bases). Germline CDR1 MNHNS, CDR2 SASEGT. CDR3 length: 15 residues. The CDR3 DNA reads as TGTGCCAGCAGCCAAGGGGAGGCAACCACAGAGACGCAGTATCTT. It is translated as CASSQGEATTETQYL.

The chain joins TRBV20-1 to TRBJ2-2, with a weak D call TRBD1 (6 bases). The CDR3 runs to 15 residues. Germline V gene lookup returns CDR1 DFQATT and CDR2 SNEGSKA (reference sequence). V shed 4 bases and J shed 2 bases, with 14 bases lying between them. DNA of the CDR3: TGCAGTGCTATGGGGGCTCGCCGAAACACCGGGGAGCTGTTTTTT. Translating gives CSAMGARRNTGELFF.

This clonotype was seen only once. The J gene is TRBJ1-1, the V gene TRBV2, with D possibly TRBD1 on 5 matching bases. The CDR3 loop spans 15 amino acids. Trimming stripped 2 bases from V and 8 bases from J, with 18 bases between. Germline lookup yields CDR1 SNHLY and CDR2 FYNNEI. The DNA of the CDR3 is TGTGCCAGCAGTGAATGGGCAGGGTCAAAGGCAGAAGCTTTCTTT. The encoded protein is CASSEWAGSKAEAFF.

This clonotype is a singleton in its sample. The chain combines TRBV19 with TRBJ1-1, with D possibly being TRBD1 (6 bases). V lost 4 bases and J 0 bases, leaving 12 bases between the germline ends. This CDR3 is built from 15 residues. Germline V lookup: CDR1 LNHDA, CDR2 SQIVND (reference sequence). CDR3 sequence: CASSNRVEVNTEAFF. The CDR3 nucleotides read TGTGCCAGTAGTAACAGGGTAGAGGTGAACACTGAAGCTTTCTTT. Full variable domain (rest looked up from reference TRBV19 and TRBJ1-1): DGGITQSPKYLFRKEGQNVTLSCEQNLNHDAMYWYRQDPGQGLRLIYYSQIVNDFQKGDIAEGYSVSREKKESFPLTVTSAQKNPTAFYLCASSNRVEVNTEAFFGQGTRLTVV.

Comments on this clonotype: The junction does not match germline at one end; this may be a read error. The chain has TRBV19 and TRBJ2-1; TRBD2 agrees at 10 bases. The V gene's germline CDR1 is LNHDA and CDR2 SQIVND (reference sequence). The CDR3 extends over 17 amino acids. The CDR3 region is CASSADRLAGSYNEQSF. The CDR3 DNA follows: TGTGCCAGTAGTGCGGATAGACTAGCGGGCTCCTACAATGAGCAGTCCTTC.

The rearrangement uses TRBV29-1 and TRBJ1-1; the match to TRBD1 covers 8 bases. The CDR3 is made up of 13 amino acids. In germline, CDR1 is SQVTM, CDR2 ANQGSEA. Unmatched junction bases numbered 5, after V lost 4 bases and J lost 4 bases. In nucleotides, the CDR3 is TGCAGCGTTGGGGGACAGGTCGGCACTGAAGCTTTCTTT. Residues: CSVGGQVGTEAFF.

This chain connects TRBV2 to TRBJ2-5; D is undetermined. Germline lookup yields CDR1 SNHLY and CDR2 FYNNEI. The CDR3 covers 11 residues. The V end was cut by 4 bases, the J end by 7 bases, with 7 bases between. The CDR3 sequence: CASSAGGTQYF. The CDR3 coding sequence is TGTGCCAGCAGTGCGGGTGGGACCCAGTACTTC. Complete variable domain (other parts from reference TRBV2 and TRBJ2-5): EPEVTQTPSHQVTQMGQEVILRCVPISNHLYFYWYRQILGQKVEFLVSFYNNEISEKSEIFDDQFSVERPDGSNFTLKIRSTKLEDSAMYFCASSAGGTQYFGPGTRLLVL.